A selection of T cell receptor beta chains follows, all from one sample in a study of human T cells and chemical hapten exposure. TCRdb fed the RACE reads into MiXCR, producing one record per CDR3 protein. The sample has under 95,000 distinct CDR3 sequences; about 10% are singletons. Sequencing used whole blood. These receptors originate from a female donor in good health. Some clones in this sample may be carry-over from other donors' samples. Each CDR3 is given with its conserved first and last residue. A D gene is named only where the DNA matches it firmly. Rows give clone size only sometimes, using once, few, many, or a class for an expanded clone.

DNA	CDR3	size	V	J	D
TGTGCCAGCACCATAGACAGGTATATTACTGAAGCTTTCTTT	CASTIDRYITEAFF	few	TRBV6-6	TRBJ1-1	-
TGTGCCAGCAGGGCGGGTCTGAACACTGAAGCTTTCTTT	CASRAGLNTEAFF	many	TRBV25-1	TRBJ1-1	-
TGTGCCAGCAGTGCCTGGACAGGGGCAGGAGAGACCCAGTACTTC	CASSAWTGAGETQYF	few	TRBV25-1	TRBJ2-5	TRBD1
TGTGCCAGCAGGCCGGGACGGGTCGACACTGAAGCTTTCTTT	CASRPGRVDTEAFF	-	TRBV12-3/TRBV12-4	TRBJ1-1	-
TGCAGTGCCCGGTATCCGCTCACAGATACGCAGTATTTT	CSARYPLTDTQYF	few	TRBV20-1	TRBJ2-3	-
TGCAGTGCTAGATCCGGGAAGGGAACCCAAGAGACCCAGTACTTC	CSARSGKGTQETQYF	-	TRBV20-1	TRBJ2-5	-
TGTGCCAGCAGTTTCTTGAGGGACAGGGTCGCAGATACGCAGTATTTT	CASSFLRDRVADTQYF	-	TRBV7-9	TRBJ2-3	TRBD1
TGCAGTGCTAGTATTAGCGGGAGACCTAACCAAGAGACCCAGTACTTC	CSASISGRPNQETQYF	few	TRBV20-1	TRBJ2-5	TRBD2
TGTGCCAGCAGCGTTAATACAGCGAACACTGAAGCTTTCTTT	CASSVNTANTEAFF	many	TRBV9	TRBJ1-1	-
TGTGCCAGCATCGACAGTAGCGGGGAAAATGAGCAGTTCTTC	CASIDSSGENEQFF	few	TRBV6-2/TRBV6-3	TRBJ2-1	TRBD2
TGTGCCAGCAGTTACTCTAGCGTGGATACGCAGTATTTT	CASSYSSVDTQYF	few	TRBV6-5	TRBJ2-3	-
TGTGCCAGTAGTATGGGGCCGACTGGGGCCAACGTCCTGACTTTC	CASSMGPTGANVLTF	-	TRBV19	TRBJ2-6	-
TGTGCCAGCAGTCCACACCAGGGGCCCACAGATACGCAGTATTTT	CASSPHQGPTDTQYF	-	TRBV27	TRBJ2-3	-
TGTGCCAGCAGTTACAGCCAAACTGGGCACCCCAATGAGCAGTTCTTC	CASSYSQTGHPNEQFF	many	TRBV6-2/TRBV6-3	TRBJ2-1	-
TGCAGCGTTGAAACAGAAGACACAGATACGCAGTATTTT	CSVETEDTDTQYF	many	TRBV29-1	TRBJ2-3	-
TGCGCCAGCAGCCAAGAGACTAGCGGGAGTATCTACACAGATACGCAGTATTTT	CASSQETSGSIYTDTQYF	-	TRBV4-3	TRBJ2-3	TRBD2
TGTGCCAGCAGCTCCTCAACTATCAGGGGGTCGGAGACCCAGTACTTC	CASSSSTIRGSETQYF	many	TRBV5-8	TRBJ2-5	TRBD1
TGCAGTGCCTCCGGGACAGGGACCTTAGGGCCCCAGCATTTT	CSASGTGTLGPQHF	many	TRBV20-1	TRBJ1-5	TRBD1
TGTGCCACCAGCAGAACGACAGGGTCCAGAGAGACCCAGTACTTC	CATSRTTGSRETQYF	many	TRBV15	TRBJ2-5	TRBD1
TGCAGCGTTAATAGTGCGCAGGGCTACACCTTC	CSVNSAQGYTF	many	TRBV29-1	TRBJ1-2	-